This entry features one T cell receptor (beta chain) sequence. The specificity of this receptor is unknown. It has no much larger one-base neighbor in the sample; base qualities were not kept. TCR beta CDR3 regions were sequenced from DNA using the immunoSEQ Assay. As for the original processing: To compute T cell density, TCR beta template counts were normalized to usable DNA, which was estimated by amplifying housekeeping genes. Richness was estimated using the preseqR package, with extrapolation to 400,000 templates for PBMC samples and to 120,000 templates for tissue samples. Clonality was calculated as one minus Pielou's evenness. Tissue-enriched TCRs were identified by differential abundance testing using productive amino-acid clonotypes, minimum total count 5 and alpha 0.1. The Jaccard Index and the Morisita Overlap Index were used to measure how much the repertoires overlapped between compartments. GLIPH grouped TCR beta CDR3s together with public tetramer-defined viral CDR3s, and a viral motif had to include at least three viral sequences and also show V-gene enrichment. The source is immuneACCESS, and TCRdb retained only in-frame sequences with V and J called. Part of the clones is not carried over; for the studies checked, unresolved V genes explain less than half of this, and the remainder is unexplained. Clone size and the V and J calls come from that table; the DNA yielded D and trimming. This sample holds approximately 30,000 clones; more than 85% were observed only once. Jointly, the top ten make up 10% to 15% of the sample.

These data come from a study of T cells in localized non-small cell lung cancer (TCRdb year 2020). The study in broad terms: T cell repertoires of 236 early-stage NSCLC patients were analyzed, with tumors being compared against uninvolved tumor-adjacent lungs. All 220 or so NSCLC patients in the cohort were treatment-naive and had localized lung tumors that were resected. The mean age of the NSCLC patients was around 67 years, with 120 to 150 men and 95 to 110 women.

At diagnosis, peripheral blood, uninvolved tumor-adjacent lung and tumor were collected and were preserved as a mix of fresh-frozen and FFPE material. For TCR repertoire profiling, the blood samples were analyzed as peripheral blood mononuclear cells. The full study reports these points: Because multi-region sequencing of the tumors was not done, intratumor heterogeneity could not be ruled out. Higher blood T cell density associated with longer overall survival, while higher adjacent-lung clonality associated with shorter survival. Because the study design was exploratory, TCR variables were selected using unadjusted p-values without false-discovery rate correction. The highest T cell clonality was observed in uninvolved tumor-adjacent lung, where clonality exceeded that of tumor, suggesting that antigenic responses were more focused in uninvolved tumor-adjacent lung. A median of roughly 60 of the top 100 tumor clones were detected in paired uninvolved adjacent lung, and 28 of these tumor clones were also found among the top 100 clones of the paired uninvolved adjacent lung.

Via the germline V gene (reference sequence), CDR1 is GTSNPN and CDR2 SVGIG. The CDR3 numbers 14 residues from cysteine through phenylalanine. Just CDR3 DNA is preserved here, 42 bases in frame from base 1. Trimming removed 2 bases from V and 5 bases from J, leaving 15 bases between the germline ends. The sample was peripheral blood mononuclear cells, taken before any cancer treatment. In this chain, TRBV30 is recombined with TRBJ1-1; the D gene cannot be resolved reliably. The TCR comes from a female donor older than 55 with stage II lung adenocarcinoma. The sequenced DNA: TGTGCCTGGAGTACCACTAGGGTGGTGACTGAAGCTTTCTTT. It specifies CAWSTTRVVTEAFF.